This T cell receptor beta chain was recorded in a study of blood T cell repertoires in COVID-19. About the research overall: There were acute and convalescent COVID-19 samples, and they came from the United States, Italy and Spain.

J was trimmed by 1 base and V by 6 bases; bases with no gene match: 3. The CDR3 has 13 residues. Germline V gives CDR1 SGHAT, CDR2 FQNNGV. This table comes from immunoSEQ multiplex PCR, and its TCRdb copy is limited to in-frame clones, with some not included. Seen here are approximately 280,000 clones, approximately 86% observed once, and the top ten hold over 2%. Participants came from roughly 25 US areas, aged roughly 18 to 95 years. Participants' own reports of clinical history determined their cohort assignment. Symptom resolution, clearance, or two negative PCRs marked donors in Cohort 3 as recovered.

This chain connects TRBV11-2 to TRBJ2-7, with TRBD1 matching 7 bases. Material: PBMCs or T cells enriched from blood (not recorded which). The receptor's source is a young woman who had recovered from COVID-19. CDR3 DNA sequence: TGTGCCAGCAGGCCGGGACAGTCCTACGAGCAGTACTTC. It specifies CASRPGQSYEQYF.